This is a list of T cell receptor beta chains from one sample in a study of CD8 T cells in ankylosing spondylitis. Via MiXCR, TCRdb re-called the 5' RACE reads, giving one row per CDR3 protein. Here the sample spans under 950,000 distinct CDR3 sequences, around 19% being singletons. Material: blood, either unsorted or a sorted T cell fraction (not recorded which). Receptors were obtained from a male donor with ankylosing spondylitis. Both conserved end residues are trimmed from each CDR3. Only some rows state a clone size, as once, few, many or a class for expanded clones.

V	size	CDR3
TRBV18	.	ASSPQVPGANVLT
TRBV4-2	few	ASSRGLAGGQDTQY
TRBV3-1	few	ASSQERGRGNTEAF
TRBV5-5	few	ASSLTDTTQPQH
TRBV12-3/TRBV12-4	few	ASSSDRGEPDTQY
TRBV5-1	.	ASSLALGAANEKLF
TRBV9	many	ASSAIAAPEAF
TRBV20-1	.	SARTSLGPPGGNTQY
TRBV12-3/TRBV12-4	few	ASSRVGGAYEQY
TRBV12-3/TRBV12-4	.	ASSHSGAPYEQY
TRBV5-5	.	ASSLLAGLDTQY
TRBV7-9	.	ASSSWTGSSFEQY
TRBV6-5	.	ASSYSFLSGIYGYT
TRBV20-1	.	SARSQPTLIYEQY
TRBV20-1	few	SARDWVAYNEQF
TRBV28	few	ASSQPLGLGGEQY